One and the same sample provided the 9 T cell receptor beta chains below, sequenced in a study of blood T cell repertoires in COVID-19. Sequenced by immunoSEQ multiplex PCR; TCRdb stores in-frame clones only, minus some. This sample has approximately 25,000 clones; approximately 78% occur once, and the top ten carry over 8%. Sequenced input: peripheral blood. Receptors were obtained from a human donor in a cohort sampled during active COVID-19.

The chain couples TRBV7-2 to TRBJ1-5; 7 bases line up with TRBD1. With V trimmed by 2 bases and J by 8 bases, 6 bases remained unmatched. Germline assignment: CDR1 SGHTA and CDR2 FQGNSA. The CDR3 covers 14 residues. This CDR3 reads CASSLFDRVEPQHF. The CDR3 bases are TGTGCCAGCAGCTTATTCGACAGGGTTGAGCCCCAGCATTTT.

This clone was picked up a small number of times. The V gene is TRBV9, the J gene TRBJ2-2; D may be TRBD1 (6 bases). The CDR3 is 14 amino acids. Per the germline V gene, CDR1 is SGDLS and CDR2 is YYNGEE. Trimming removed 5 bases at V and 5 bases at J, with 13 bases between. CDR3 nucleotide sequence: TGTGCCAGCAGTAGGGGGAGTGTTACCGGGGAGCTGTTTTTT. Translating it yields CASSRGSVTGELFF.

The V call is TRBV19, the J call TRBJ1-5; D gene ambiguous. The germline V gene has CDR1 LNHDA and CDR2 SQIVND (reference sequence). The CDR3 consists of 13 residues. Trimming pared 6 bases from V and 3 bases from J, leaving 9 bases between. The CDR3 reads CASRGQTNQPQHF. CDR3 nucleotide sequence: TGTGCCAGTAGGGGCCAGACCAATCAGCCCCAGCATTTT.

This chain connects TRBV28 to TRBJ2-7; 10 bases agree with TRBD2. CDR1 and CDR2 (germline): MDHEN, SYDVKM. The CDR3 extends over 16 amino acids. J was trimmed by 1 base and V by 6 bases; bases with no gene match: 9. The CDR3 nucleotides are TGTGCCAGCAGACCGCAGCGGGAGGGCCCTTCCTACGAGCAGTACTTC. Its translation: CASRPQREGPSYEQYF. Using reference TRBV28 and TRBJ2-7 for the parts outside the CDR3, the full variable domain is DVKVTQSSRYLVKRTGEKVFLECVQDMDHENMFWYRQDPGLGLRLIYFSYDVKMKEKGDIPEGYSVSREKKERFSLILESASTNQTSMYLCASRPQREGPSYEQYFGPGTRLTVT.

This chain uses TRBV19 with TRBJ2-5; 7 bases align to TRBD2. CDR1 LNHDA and CDR2 SQIVND come from the germline V gene (reference sequence). This CDR3 comprises 14 residues. The V gene end was trimmed by 5 bases and the J gene end by 4 bases; junction bases not matched to a gene: 7. The CDR3 protein is CASSRGVRGETQYF. The CDR3 bases are TGTGCCAGTAGTCGGGGGGTGAGGGGAGAGACCCAGTACTTC.

This clone came up once. The rearrangement links TRBV5-4 to TRBJ2-3; tentative D call: TRBD2 (7 bases). Deletions cut 4 bases from V and 7 bases from J, with 19 bases between. CDR3 length equals 15 residues. CDR1 is SGHNT and CDR2 is YYREEE in the germline V gene (reference sequence). CDR3 DNA sequence: TGTGCCAGCAGCAGGGGGGCGGGAGAGGGGAATACGCAGTATTTT. Protein sequence: CASSRGAGEGNTQYF.

The chain recombines TRBV21-1 with TRBJ2-1; whether TRBD2, the table's D call, matches the DNA was not checked. TRBV21-1 is deemed a pseudogene. CDR3 length: 17 amino acids. CDR3 DNA sequence: TGTGCCAGCAGCAAAGCTTCGATAGCGGGGAGCTACAATGAGCAGTTCTTC. It yields the protein CASSKASIAGSYNEQFF.

V and J are TRBV6-2 or TRBV6-3 and TRBJ2-7, with 8 nucleotides matching TRBD2. CDR1 is MNHEY and CDR2 is SVGEGT in the germline V gene. The CDR3 is 15 amino acids. The junction had 4 bases not matched to a gene; V was cut back by 1 base and J by 2 bases. The CDR3 sequence is CASSYFRGGPYEQYF. For the CDR3, the DNA is TGTGCCAGCAGTTACTTTCGGGGGGGGCCCTACGAGCAGTACTTC.

The chain joins TRBV7-8 to TRBJ2-1, with TRBD2 matching 10 bases. Germline V gene sequence: CDR1 SGHVS, CDR2 FQNEAQ. V was clipped by 2 bases and J by 0 bases; unmatched bases: 1. This CDR3 contains 16 residues. The CDR3 loop is CASSLIAGGSYNEQFF. CDR3 nucleotides: TGTGCCAGCAGCTTAATAGCGGGGGGCTCCTACAATGAGCAGTTCTTC.